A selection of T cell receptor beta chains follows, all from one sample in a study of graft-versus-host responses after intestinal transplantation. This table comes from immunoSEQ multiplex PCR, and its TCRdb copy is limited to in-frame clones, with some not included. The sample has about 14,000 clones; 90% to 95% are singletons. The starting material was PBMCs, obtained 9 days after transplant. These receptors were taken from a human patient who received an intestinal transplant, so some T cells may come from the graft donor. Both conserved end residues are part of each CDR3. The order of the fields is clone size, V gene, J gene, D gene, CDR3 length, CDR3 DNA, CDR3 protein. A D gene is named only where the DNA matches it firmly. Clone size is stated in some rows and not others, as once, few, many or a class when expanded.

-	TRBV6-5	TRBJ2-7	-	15	TGTGCCAGCAGTGTTACCGGGACGCCTACCTACGAGCAGTACTTC	CASSVTGTPTYEQYF
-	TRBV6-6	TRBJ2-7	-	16	TGTGCCAGCAGTTACACCCCAGCGTACCCCACGGACGAGCAGTACTTC	CASSYTPAYPTDEQYF
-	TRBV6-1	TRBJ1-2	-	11	TGTGCCAGCGGTACGGGGGGGGGCTACACCTTC	CASGTGGGYTF
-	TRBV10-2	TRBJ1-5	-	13	TGCGCCAGCGGCGAATCCCGCAATCAGCCCCAGCATTTT	CASGESRNQPQHF
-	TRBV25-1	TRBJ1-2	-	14	TGTGCCAGCAGTTCCCGACAGGCTAACTATGGCTACACCTTC	CASSSRQANYGYTF
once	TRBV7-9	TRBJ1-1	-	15	TGTGCCAGCAGCTTTTACAGGGAGGGGAACACTGAAGCTTTCTTT	CASSFYREGNTEAFF
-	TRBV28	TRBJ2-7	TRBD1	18	TGTGCCAGCAGTTTGCCGGGACAGGGGGCGGAGTGGCTCTACGAGCAGTACTTC	CASSLPGQGAEWLYEQYF
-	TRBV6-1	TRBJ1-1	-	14	TGTGCCAGCAGTGGACGGGGGGGAAATACTGAAGCTTTCTTT	CASSGRGGNTEAFF
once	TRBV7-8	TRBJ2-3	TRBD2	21	TGTGCCAGCAGCTTCGGTCGTTCGGGACTAGCGGGGGACGGGGGGTTAGATACGCAGTATTTT	CASSFGRSGLAGDGGLDTQYF
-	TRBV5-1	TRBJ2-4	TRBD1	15	TGCGCCAGCAGCTCGACACAGGGGGCGAGCCACATTCAGTACTTC	CASSSTQGASHIQYF
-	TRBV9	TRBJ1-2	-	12	TGTGCCAGCAGCGTAGAGACGGGGGGCTACACCTTC	CASSVETGGYTF
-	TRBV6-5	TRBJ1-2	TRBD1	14	TGTGCCAGCAGGAGGACAGGGCTCGGTGATGGCTACACCTTC	CASRRTGLGDGYTF
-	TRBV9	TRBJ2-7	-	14	TGTGCCAGCAGCGTAGGGCAGGCCAACTACGAGCAGTACTTC	CASSVGQANYEQYF
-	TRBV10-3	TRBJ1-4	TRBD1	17	TGTGCCATCAGTGAGTCTCCAACTGACAGGGGTAAAGAAAAACTGTTTTTT	CAISESPTDRGKEKLFF
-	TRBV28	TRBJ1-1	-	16	TGTGCCAGCTCCGGTATTGTCCCCGCGGCCGTCACTGAAGCTTTCTTT	CASSGIVPAAVTEAFF
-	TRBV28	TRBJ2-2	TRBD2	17	TGTGCCAGCAGTTCGGGGACTAGCGGGAGTGTTGGCGGGGAGCTGTTTTTT	CASSSGTSGSVGGELFF
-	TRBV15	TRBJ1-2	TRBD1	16	TGTGCCACCAGCCCCGGGGGGGGACAGGGGGCTCTACGCGGCACCTTC	CATSPGGGQGALRGTF
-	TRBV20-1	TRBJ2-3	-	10	TGCAGTGCTAGAGACCCCGGGCAGTATTTT	CSARDPGQYF
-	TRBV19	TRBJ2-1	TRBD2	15	TGTGCCAGTAGTCCTTGGGTAGCGGGACTGAATGAGCAGTTCTTC	CASSPWVAGLNEQFF
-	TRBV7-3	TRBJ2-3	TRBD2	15	TGTGCCAGCAGCTTTAGCGGGAGGTCCACAGATACGCAGTATTTT	CASSFSGRSTDTQYF
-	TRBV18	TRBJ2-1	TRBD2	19	TGTGCCAGCTCACCAGCTCCCGGACTAGCGGGATTCTCCTACAATGAGCAGTTCTTC	CASSPAPGLAGFSYNEQFF
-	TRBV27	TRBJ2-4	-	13	TGTGCCAGCAGTCAGGTAGCCAAAAACATTCAGTACTTC	CASSQVAKNIQYF
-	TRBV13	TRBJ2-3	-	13	TGTGCCAGCAGCCCCGAGGCTATTGGTACGCAGTATTTT	CASSPEAIGTQYF
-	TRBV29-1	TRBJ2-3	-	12	TGCAGCACCTGGGGGGGCGCAGATACGCAGTATTTT	CSTWGGADTQYF
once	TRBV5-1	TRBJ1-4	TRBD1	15	TGCGCCAGCAGCACCTGGACAGGGCTTAATGAAAAACTGTTTTTT	CASSTWTGLNEKLFF
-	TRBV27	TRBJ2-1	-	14	TGTGCCAGCGGTTTGCTGCGGGATGGCAATGAGCAGTTCTTC	CASGLLRDGNEQFF
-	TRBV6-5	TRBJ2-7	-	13	TGTGCCAGCAGTTCAGAGGGACCTCACGAGCAGTACTTC	CASSSEGPHEQYF
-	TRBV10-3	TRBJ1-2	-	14	TGTGCCATCAGTGAGCAGGCGACTAACTATGGCTACACCTTC	CAISEQATNYGYTF
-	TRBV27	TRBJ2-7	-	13	TGTGCCAGCAGCCCCCGGGGAATCCACGAGCAGTACTTC	CASSPRGIHEQYF
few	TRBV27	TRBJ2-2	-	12	TGTGCCAGCAGTTCACTCACCGGGGAGCTGTTTTTT	CASSSLTGELFF
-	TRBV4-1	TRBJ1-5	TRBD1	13	TGCGCCAGCAGCTCAGGGGGGGCTCAGCCCCAGCATTTT	CASSSGGAQPQHF
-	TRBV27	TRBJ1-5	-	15	TGTGCCAGCAGCACTCGGGGAGGTCCGAATCAGCCCCAGCATTTT	CASSTRGGPNQPQHF
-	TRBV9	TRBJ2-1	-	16	TGTGCCAGCAGCCCCGAAGGGCTGAGTACCTACAATGAGCAGTTCTTC	CASSPEGLSTYNEQFF
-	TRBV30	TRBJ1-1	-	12	TGTGCCTGGAGCTTACACGTCCCTGAAGCTTTCTTT	CAWSLHVPEAFF
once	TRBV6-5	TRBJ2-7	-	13	TGTGCCAGCAGTTACTCGGGTAGCAGATTGCAGTACTTC	CASSYSGSRLQYF
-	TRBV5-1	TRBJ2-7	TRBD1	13	TGCGCCAGCAGCTTAAGAGACAGGGACGAGCAGTACTTC	CASSLRDRDEQYF
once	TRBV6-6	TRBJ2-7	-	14	TGTGCCAGCAGTTACTCCCCCGCGGCCTACGAGCAGTACTTC	CASSYSPAAYEQYF
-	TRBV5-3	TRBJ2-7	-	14	TGTGCCAGAAGCTTGTCCGACCCCTCCCACGAGCAGTACTTC	CARSLSDPSHEQYF
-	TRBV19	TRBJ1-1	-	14	TGTGCCAGTAGTATTGGCGGACCGAACACTGAAGCTTTCTTT	CASSIGGPNTEAFF
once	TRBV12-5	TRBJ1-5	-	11	TGTGCTAGTGGTTTGAAGGGCCGTCAGGTCTTT	CASGLKGRQVF
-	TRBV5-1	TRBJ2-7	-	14	TGCGCCAGCAGCTTGGCGGGGGATTTCTACGAGCAGTACTTC	CASSLAGDFYEQYF
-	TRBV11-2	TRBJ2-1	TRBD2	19	TGTGCCAGCAGCTTAACCGGGACTAGCGCCATGAGCTCCTACAATGAGCAGTTCTTC	CASSLTGTSAMSSYNEQFF
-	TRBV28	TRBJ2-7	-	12	TGTGCCAGCAGTCCCACCTCCTACGAGCAGTACTTC	CASSPTSYEQYF
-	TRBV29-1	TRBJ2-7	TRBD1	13	TGCAGCGCCTTTGGGACAGGCGAAGGCGAGCAGTACTTC	CSAFGTGEGEQYF
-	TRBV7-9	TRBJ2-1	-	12	TGTGCCAGCAGCTTACAATACAATGAGCAGTTCTTC	CASSLQYNEQFF
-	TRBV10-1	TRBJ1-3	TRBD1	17	TGCGCCAGCAGTAACGGAATGACAGGGGCCTCTGGAAACACCATATATTTT	CASSNGMTGASGNTIYF
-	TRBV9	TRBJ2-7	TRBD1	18	TGTGCCAGCAGCGTAGGGGACAGGGGAATCCTTAGCTCCTACGAGCAGTACTTC	CASSVGDRGILSSYEQYF
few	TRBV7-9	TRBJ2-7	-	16	TGTGCCAGCAGCTTACTAGGAAGTGGCTACTCCTACGAGCAGTACTTC	CASSLLGSGYSYEQYF
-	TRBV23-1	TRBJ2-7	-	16	TGCGCCAGCAGTCCCTCGTCCAGGCCGGGCGTCCACGAGCAGTACTTC	CASSPSSRPGVHEQYF
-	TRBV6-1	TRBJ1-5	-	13	TGTGCCAGCAGGCCGCAGGGAGGTCAGCCCCAGCATTTT	CASRPQGGQPQHF
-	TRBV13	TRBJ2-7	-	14	TGTGCCAGCAGCTTAAAGGGTTTGGTTACGGTGCAGTACTTC	CASSLKGLVTVQYF
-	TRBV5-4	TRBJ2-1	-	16	TGTGCCAGCAGCTTGGAAGGCTGGAGCTCCTACAATGAGCAGTTCTTC	CASSLEGWSSYNEQFF
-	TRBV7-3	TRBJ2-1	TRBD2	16	TGTGCCAGCAGCTTGGCTAGACTAGCGGGAAACAATGAGCAGTTCTTC	CASSLARLAGNNEQFF
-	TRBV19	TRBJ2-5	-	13	TGTGCCAGTAGTGGACCTTTGAAAGAGACCCAGTACTTC	CASSGPLKETQYF
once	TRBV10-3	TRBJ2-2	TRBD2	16	TGTGCCACCCGTGGTATCGGCGGGGGGAACACCGGGGAGCTGTTTTTT	CATRGIGGGNTGELFF
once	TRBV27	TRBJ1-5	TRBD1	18	TGTGCCAGCAGTCACGCACCGGGACAGGGGGTGAGGGATCAGCCCCAGCATTTT	CASSHAPGQGVRDQPQHF
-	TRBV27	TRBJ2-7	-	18	TGTGCCAGCAGTCCCGCCCCTGGGACGTCCCGCAGCTCCTACGAGCAGTACTTC	CASSPAPGTSRSSYEQYF